Sequencing of this TCR beta chain was carried out in a study of blood T cell repertoires in COVID-19. Looking at the study overall: Sites in the United States, Italy and Spain provided acute and convalescent COVID-19 samples. T cells, B-cell-depleted T cells, or PBMCs provided the cDNA or gDNA that served as material.

In the authors' workflow: Nucleated cell counts were estimated from reference gene primer amplification. Measured with immunoSEQ multiplex PCR; TCRdb has only the in-frame clones, and not every one. V and J calls and clone size are copied from that table; D and trimming were computed from the DNA. The sample carries 180,000 or so clones, around four fifths recorded once. Per the germline V gene, CDR1 is LNHNV and CDR2 is YYDKDF (reference sequence). The CDR3 totals 13 residues. V dropped 3 bases and J dropped 6 bases, with 9 bases sitting between them. Seattle patients were enrolled during active infection and followed longitudinally.

The sequenced sample was peripheral blood. This clonotype was sampled from a woman aged 65 to 85 with COVID-19, enrolled during active disease. V usage is TRBV15 and J usage is TRBJ1-5, with D unresolved. The CDR3 sequence is CATSSQSGQPQHF. CDR3 coding DNA: TGTGCCACCAGCAGCCAAAGCGGTCAGCCCCAGCATTTT.